The clone carrying this TCR beta chain was detected only once. The antigen remains unidentified. The sample comes from a study of T cell responses to AZD1222 COVID-19 vaccine. Data came from immunoSEQ multiplex PCR; TCRdb stores just in-frame clones and leaves some out. The sample contains roughly 180,000 clones, approximately 92% of which appear only once. The CDR3 is 10 amino acids. CDR1 and CDR2 (germline): GTSNPN, SVGIG (reference sequence). V was pared by 2 bases and J by 2 bases, with 0 bases between. Study-level results: The study reported that nearly half of spike-specific TCRs target unmutated variant regions. Scientists sampled the repertoires only once the peak T cell response had passed. Compared with day 0, the breadth and depth of the Spike-specific TCR repertoire rose significantly after two doses of AZD1222.

The rearrangement joins TRBV30 to TRBJ1-2; D call uncertain. This receptor was identified in an adult who received the MenACWY meningococcal vaccine as a control. Material: peripheral blood, obtained 28 days after the second dose of the MenACWY control vaccine. CDR3 sequence (DNA): TGTGCCTGGAGTAACTATGGCTACACCTTC. As protein: CAWSNYGYTF.